The 6 T cell receptor beta chains in this list originate from one sample, sequenced in a study of blood T cell repertoires in COVID-19. Method: immunoSEQ multiplex PCR; TCRdb's copy keeps in-frame clones and lacks some. Among approximately 150,000 clones listed, about four fifths were seen once. The sequencing input was peripheral blood. These receptors came from a woman aged 55-70 years with COVID-19, enrolled during active disease.

This clone was observed once. The chain couples TRBV28 to TRBJ1-1; D perhaps matches TRBD1 (6 bases). V was cut by 8 bases and J by 1 base, with 17 bases left in between. Germline V CDR1 and CDR2: MDHEN, SYDVKM. This CDR3 region has 15 residues. Here the CDR3 DNA reads TGTGCCAGCCAATCATTGGGGGCCGCGAACACTGAAGCTTTCTTT. Its protein is CASQSLGAANTEAFF.

The chain carries TRBV28 and TRBJ2-1; the match to TRBD2 covers 8 bases. V gave up 5 bases and J gave up 6 bases; unmatched junction bases: 12. The CDR3 has 16 amino acids. Germline V gives CDR1 MDHEN, CDR2 SYDVKM. This CDR3 is CASSSLSGNPFNEQFF. DNA for the CDR3: TGTGCCAGCAGTAGCCTTAGCGGGAACCCCTTCAATGAGCAGTTCTTC.

This sequence joins TRBV6-5 and TRBJ1-1, with D possibly matching TRBD1 (6 bases). The germline V gene encodes CDR1 MNHEY and CDR2 SVGAGI. The V gene lost 3 bases and the J gene lost 8 bases, with 7 bases spanning the gap. This CDR3 is built from 11 residues. The CDR3 region is CASSYTGEAFF. The CDR3 DNA reads as TGTGCCAGCAGTTATACAGGGGAAGCTTTCTTT.

This chain links TRBV2 with TRBJ2-3; 9 positions agree with TRBD2. V lost 5 bases to trimming and J lost 8 bases; unmatched junction nucleotides: 11. The CDR3 extends over 15 amino acids. Germline loops: CDR1 SNHLY, CDR2 FYNNEI. CDR3 region: CASSYQGGSGGTQYF. The CDR3 DNA reads TGTGCCAGCAGTTACCAGGGGGGTAGCGGGGGTACGCAGTATTTT.

The chain couples TRBV28 to TRBJ2-1; perhaps TRBD2 as D (6 bases). Deletions cut 4 bases from V and 7 bases from J, with 20 bases between. This CDR3 has 16 residues. Germline CDR1 and CDR2: MDHEN and SYDVKM. The CDR3 bases are TGTGCCAGCAGTTCCCTTAGCGGCGCCGGAGATAATGAGCAGTTCTTC. This sequence encodes CASSSLSGAGDNEQFF.

The genes are TRBV7-3 and TRBJ2-1; D is perhaps TRBD1 (6 bases). Between the trimmed V and J ends, which lost 2 bases and 0 bases, there was a span of 11 bases. Looked up from germline, CDR1 is SGHTA and CDR2 is FQGTGA. The CDR3 totals 16 residues. This CDR3 is CASSLARTASYNEQFF. The CDR3 nucleotides read TGTGCCAGCAGCTTAGCCCGGACAGCCTCCTACAATGAGCAGTTCTTC.